This T cell receptor (beta chain) was profiled in a study of blood T cell repertoires in COVID-19. Study as a whole: Nucleic acid was either cDNA or gDNA, and it came from T cells, B-cell-depleted T cells, or PBMCs.

There are 17 residues in the CDR3. V gave up 6 bases and J gave up 9 bases, with 27 bases separating them. Per the germline V gene, CDR1 is SNHLY and CDR2 is FYNNEI. Only in-frame clones appear in the TCRdb table, and some are missing; sequencing was by immunoSEQ multiplex PCR. The repertoire includes approximately 250,000 clones, 86% of them detected once, and around 1.5% sits in the top ten. The chain recombines TRBV2 with TRBJ2-1, with D maybe TRBD1 (6 bases). The TCR originated in a woman in her sixties who had recovered from COVID-19. The sequencing input was peripheral blood. CDR3 loop: CASRWGGDRSEMREQFF. CDR3 coding DNA: TGTGCCAGCAGGTGGGGCGGAGACAGGTCGGAGATGCGTGAGCAGTTCTTC.